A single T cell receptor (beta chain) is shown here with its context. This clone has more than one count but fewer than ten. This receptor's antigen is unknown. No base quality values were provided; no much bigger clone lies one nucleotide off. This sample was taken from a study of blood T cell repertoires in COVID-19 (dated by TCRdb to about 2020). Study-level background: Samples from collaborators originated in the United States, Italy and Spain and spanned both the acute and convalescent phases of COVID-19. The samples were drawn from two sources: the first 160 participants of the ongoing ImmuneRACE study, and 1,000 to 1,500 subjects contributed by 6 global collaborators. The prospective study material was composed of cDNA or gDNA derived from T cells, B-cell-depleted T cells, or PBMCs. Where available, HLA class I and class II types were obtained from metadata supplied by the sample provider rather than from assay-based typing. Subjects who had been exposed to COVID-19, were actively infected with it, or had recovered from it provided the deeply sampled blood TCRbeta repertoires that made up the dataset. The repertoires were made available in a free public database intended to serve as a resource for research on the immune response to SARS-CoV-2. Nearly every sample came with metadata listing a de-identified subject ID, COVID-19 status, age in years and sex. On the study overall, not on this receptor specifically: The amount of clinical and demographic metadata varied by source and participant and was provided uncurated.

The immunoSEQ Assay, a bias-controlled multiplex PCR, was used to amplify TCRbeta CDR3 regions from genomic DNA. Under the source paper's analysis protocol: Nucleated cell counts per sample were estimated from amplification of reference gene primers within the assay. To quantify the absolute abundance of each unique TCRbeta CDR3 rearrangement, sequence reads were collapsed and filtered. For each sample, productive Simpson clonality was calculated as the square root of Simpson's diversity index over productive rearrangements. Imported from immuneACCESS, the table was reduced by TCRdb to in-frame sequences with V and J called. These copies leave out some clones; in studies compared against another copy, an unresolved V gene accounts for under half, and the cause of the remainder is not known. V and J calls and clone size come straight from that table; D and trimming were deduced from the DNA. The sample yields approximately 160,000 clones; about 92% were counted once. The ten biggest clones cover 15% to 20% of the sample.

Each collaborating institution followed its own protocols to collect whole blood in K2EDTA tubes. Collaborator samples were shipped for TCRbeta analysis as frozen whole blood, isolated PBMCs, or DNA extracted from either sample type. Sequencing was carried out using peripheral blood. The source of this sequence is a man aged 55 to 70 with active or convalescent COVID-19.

The CDR3 amino acid sequence is: CASSEMGTDLGSEQYF. In nucleotides, the sequence is TGTGCCAGCAGTGAAATGGGGACAGATTTGGGTTCCGAGCAGTACTTC. The rearrangement joined TRBV6-1 to TRBJ2-7, with 7 bases in between that match TRBD1. V lost 2 bases and J lost 6 bases, and the count of bases not matched to a germline gene is 13. From the cysteine through the phenylalanine, the CDR3 covers 16 amino acids. Of the read, only the CDR3 DNA is kept; its 48 bases are in frame from base 1. CDR1 and CDR2, per the germline V gene, are MNHNS and SASEGT.